Below, 14 T cell receptor beta chains from the same sample are listed, as sequenced in a study of blood T cell repertoires in COVID-19. The repertoire was sequenced with immunoSEQ multiplex PCR; TCRdb's copy has only in-frame clones and lacks some. The sample includes 160,000 or so clones, around 85% seen only once; the top ten take approximately 9.9%. Specimen: peripheral blood. These receptor sequences come from a man aged 55-75 years with active or convalescent COVID-19.

The chain recombines TRBV12-3 or TRBV12-4 with TRBJ2-7, with 8 bases fitting TRBD1. J lost 7 bases, V lost 6 bases, and 8 bases had no gene match. The CDR3 loop spans 13 amino acids. Here the CDR3 DNA reads TGTGCCAGCAGGCTGCAGGGGGCGAGAGAGCAGTACTTC. The encoded protein is CASRLQGAREQYF.

The chain employs TRBV10-1 and TRBJ2-5; 9 bases are a match to TRBD2. The V gene's germline CDR1 is WNHNN and CDR2 SYGVQD (reference sequence). This CDR3 contains 14 residues. V dropped 6 bases and J dropped 3; count of bases not matched to a gene: 5. CDR3 bases: TGCGCCAGCAGGTGGACTAGCGCAGAAGAGACCCAGTACTTC. It translates to CASRWTSAEETQYF.

The chain joins TRBV18 to TRBJ1-5; 7 bases agree with TRBD1. The V segment lost 2 bases and the J segment 2 bases; nucleotides outside the gene matches: 6. The germline gives CDR1 KGHSH, CDR2 LQKENI. The CDR3 runs 16 residues. CDR3 protein: CASSPTGGGGNQPQHF. Written as DNA, the CDR3 is TGTGCCAGCTCACCAACCGGAGGGGGCGGCAATCAGCCCCAGCATTTT.

The DNA for the CDR3 is TGCGCCAGCAGCCAAGACGGGGGAAATCAAGAGACCCAGTACTTC. As protein: CASSQDGGNQETQYF. The genes are TRBV4-1 and TRBJ2-5; perhaps TRBD2 as D (6 bases). V gave up 0 bases and J gave up 2 bases, with 10 bases separating them. CDR1 MGHRA and CDR2 YSYEKL come from the germline V gene. CDR3 length equals 15 residues.

The chain combines TRBV5-4 with TRBJ1-5, with D possibly matching TRBD1 (5 bases). The CDR3 sequence is 14 residues long. Per germline, CDR1 SGHNT and CDR2 YYREEE (reference sequence). The V end was cut by 1 base, the J end by 3 bases, with 8 bases between. CDR3 loop: CASSLQGYNQPQHF. The CDR3 bases are TGTGCCAGCAGCTTGCAGGGATACAATCAGCCCCAGCATTTT.

The chain couples TRBV7-9 to TRBJ1-2, with no clear D. V was cut by 7 bases and J by 8 bases, with 20 bases left in between. This CDR3 contains 14 residues. CDR1 and CDR2 (germline): SEHNR, FQNEAQ (reference sequence). The CDR3 region is CASTPLATGGGYTF. The CDR3 nucleotides read TGTGCCAGCACCCCTTTGGCGACCGGCGGGGGCTACACCTTC.

This chain uses TRBV19 with TRBJ2-7; the D gene is possibly TRBD2 (5 bases). V lost 2 bases and J 2 bases, leaving 13 bases between the germline ends. The germline CDR1 and CDR2 sequences are LNHDA and SQIVND (reference sequence). The CDR3 contains 15 residues. For the CDR3, the DNA is TGTGCCAGTAGTATAAGAGGCACTAGTGCCTACGAGCAGTACTTC. Protein: CASSIRGTSAYEQYF.

The V call is TRBV4-2, the J call TRBJ1-1, with a weak D call TRBD1 (5 bases). The CDR3 has 14 residues. Looked up from germline, CDR1 is LGHNA and CDR2 is YNFKEQ. The germline V and J ends were trimmed by 5 bases and 5 bases, with 15 bases remaining between them. CDR3 sequence reads: CASSFRVGETEAFF. CDR3 coding DNA: TGTGCCAGCAGCTTCAGGGTCGGTGAAACTGAAGCTTTCTTT.

The V and J genes are TRBV29-1 and TRBJ2-5; 8 nucleotides line up with TRBD1. CDR1 SQVTM and CDR2 ANQGSEA come from the germline V gene. The J segment lost 4 bases and the V segment lost 4 bases, leaving 5 bases of the junction unmatched. The CDR3 is made up of 13 amino acids. CDR3 residues: CSVGDRPRETQYF. The CDR3 DNA sequence: TGCAGCGTTGGGGACAGGCCGAGAGAGACCCAGTACTTC.

The chain employs TRBV6-4 and TRBJ2-2, with D maybe TRBD2 (5 bases). Germline CDR1 reads MRHNA; CDR2 reads SNTAGT. With 6 bases removed from V and 4 bases from J, the gap between germline ends came to 15 bases. The CDR3 has 15 amino acids. The DNA of the CDR3 is TGTGCCAGCAGCTCGACGGGGTCCGCCACCGGGGAGCTGTTTTTT. Translated: CASSSTGSATGELFF.

In this sample, this clone turned up once. The genes are TRBV2 and TRBJ1-4; weak D call: TRBD1 (5 bases). V was trimmed by 8 bases and J by 5 bases, leaving 9 bases between them. CDR1 and CDR2 (germline): SNHLY, FYNNEI. This CDR3 comprises 12 residues. The chain's CDR3 is CASCRENEKLFF. The CDR3 nucleotides read TGTGCCAGCTGCAGGGAAAATGAAAAACTGTTTTTT.

The chain uses TRBV29-1 and TRBJ1-2, with TRBD1 identical over 7 bases. Germline lookup yields CDR1 SQVTM and CDR2 ANQGSEA. The CDR3 loop spans 14 amino acids. The V gene end was trimmed by 7 bases and the J gene end by 7 bases; junction bases not matched to a gene: 15. This CDR3 is CSAGTVTVQSGYTF. The CDR3 DNA follows: TGCAGCGCCGGGACAGTTACAGTACAATCTGGCTACACCTTC.

CDR3 sequence: CATSRERTVSTDTQYF. DNA of the CDR3: TGTGCCACCAGCAGAGAGAGGACAGTAAGCACAGATACGCAGTATTTT. The chain carries TRBV15 and TRBJ2-3, with a possible D match to TRBD1 (6 bases). CDR1 is LNHNV, CDR2 YYDKDF, per germline (reference sequence). Trimming pared 0 bases from V and 0 bases from J, leaving 10 bases between. The CDR3 length is 16 residues.

J is TRBJ2-5 and V is TRBV11-2, with 7 bases aligning to TRBD2. CDR1 and CDR2 (germline): SGHAT, FQNNGV. The CDR3 has 15 amino acids. V trimming: 2 bases; J trimming: 5 bases; junction bases outside the gene matches: 8. This CDR3 is CASSLSSSGLETQYF. CDR3 DNA: TGTGCCAGCAGCTTATCGTCTAGCGGTCTGGAGACCCAGTACTTC.